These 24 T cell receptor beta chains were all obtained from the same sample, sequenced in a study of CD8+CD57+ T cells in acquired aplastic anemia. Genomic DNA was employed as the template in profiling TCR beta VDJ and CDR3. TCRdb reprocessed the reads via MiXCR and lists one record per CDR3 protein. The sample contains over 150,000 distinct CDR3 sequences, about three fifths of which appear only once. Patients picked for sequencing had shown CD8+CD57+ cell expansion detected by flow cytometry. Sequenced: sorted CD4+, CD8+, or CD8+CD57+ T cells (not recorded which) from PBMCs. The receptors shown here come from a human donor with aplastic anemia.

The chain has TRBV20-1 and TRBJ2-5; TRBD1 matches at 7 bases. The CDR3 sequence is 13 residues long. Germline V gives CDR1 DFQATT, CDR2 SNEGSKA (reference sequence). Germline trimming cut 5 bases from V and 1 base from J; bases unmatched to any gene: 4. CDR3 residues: CSAPRTGQETQYF. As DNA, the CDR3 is TGCAGTGCTCCCCGGACAGGCCAAGAGACCCAGTACTTC.

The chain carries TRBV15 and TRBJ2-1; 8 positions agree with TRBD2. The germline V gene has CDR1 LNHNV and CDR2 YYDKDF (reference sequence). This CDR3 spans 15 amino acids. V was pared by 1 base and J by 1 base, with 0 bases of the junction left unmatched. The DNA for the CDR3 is TGTGCCACCAGCAGAGGCGGGAGGTCCTACAATGAGCAGTTCTTC. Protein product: CATSRGGRSYNEQFF. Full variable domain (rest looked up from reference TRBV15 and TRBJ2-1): DAMVIQNPRYQVTQFGKPVTLSCSQTLNHNVMYWYQQKSSQAPKLLFHYYDKDFNNEADTPDNFQSRRPNTSFCFLDIRSPGLGDTAMYLCATSRGGRSYNEQFFGPGTRLTVL.

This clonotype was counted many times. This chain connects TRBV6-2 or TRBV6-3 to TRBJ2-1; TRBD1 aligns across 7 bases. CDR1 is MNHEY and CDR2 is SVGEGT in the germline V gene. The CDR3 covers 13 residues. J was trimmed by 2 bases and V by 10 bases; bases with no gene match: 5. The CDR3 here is CATGTAAYNEQFF. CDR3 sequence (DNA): TGTGCCACCGGGACAGCGGCCTACAATGAGCAGTTCTTC.

The CDR3 nucleotides read TGCAGTGCTGGCGCGGGGAGGGCCTCCTACAATGAGCAGTTCTTC. This sequence encodes CSAGAGRASYNEQFF. The rearrangement uses TRBV20-1 and TRBJ2-1; 7 bases are a match to TRBD2. Germline-derived CDR1 and CDR2 are DFQATT and SNEGSKA (reference sequence). CDR3 length: 15 residues. J gave up 0 bases and V 5 bases, and 7 bases lay outside the gene matches.

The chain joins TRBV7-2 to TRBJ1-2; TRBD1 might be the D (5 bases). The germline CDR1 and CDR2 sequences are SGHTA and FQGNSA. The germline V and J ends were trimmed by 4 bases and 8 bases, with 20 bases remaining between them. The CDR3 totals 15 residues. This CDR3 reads CASSSWDGTDRGYTF. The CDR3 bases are TGTGCCAGCAGCTCTTGGGACGGTACGGATCGGGGCTACACCTTC.

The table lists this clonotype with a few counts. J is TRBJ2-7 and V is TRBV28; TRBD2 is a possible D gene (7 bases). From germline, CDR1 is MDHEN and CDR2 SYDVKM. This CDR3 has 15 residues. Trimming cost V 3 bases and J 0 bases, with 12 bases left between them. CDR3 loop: CASSLGGGDSYEQYF. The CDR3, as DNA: TGTGCCAGCAGTTTGGGGGGGGGCGACTCCTACGAGCAGTACTTC.

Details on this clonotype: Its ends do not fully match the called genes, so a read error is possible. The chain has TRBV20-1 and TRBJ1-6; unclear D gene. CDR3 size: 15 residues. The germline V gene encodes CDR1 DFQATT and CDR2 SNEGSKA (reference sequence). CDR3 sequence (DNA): TGCGGTGCTAGGTTACAGCCGAATCCCAATTCACCCCTCCACTTT. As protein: CGARLQPNPNSPLHF.

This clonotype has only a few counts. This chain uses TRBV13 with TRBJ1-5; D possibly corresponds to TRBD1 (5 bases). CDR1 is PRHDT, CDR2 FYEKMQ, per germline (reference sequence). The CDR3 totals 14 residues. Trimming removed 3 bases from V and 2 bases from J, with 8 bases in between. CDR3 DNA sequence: TGTGCCAGCAGCTTGGGGGAGGGCAATCAGCCCCAGCATTTT. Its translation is CASSLGEGNQPQHF.

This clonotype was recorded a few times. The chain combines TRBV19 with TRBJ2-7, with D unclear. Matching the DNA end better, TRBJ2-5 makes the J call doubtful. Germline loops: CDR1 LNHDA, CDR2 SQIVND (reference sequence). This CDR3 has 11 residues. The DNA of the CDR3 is TGTGCCACCATAGTTGGCGAGACCCAGTACTTC. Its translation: CATIVGETQYF.

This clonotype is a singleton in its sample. The CDR3 here is CAISENTGAVGDTQYF. CDR3 DNA sequence: TGTGCCATCAGTGAGAATACAGGGGCAGTGGGAGATACGCAGTATTTT. The chain is built from TRBV10-3 and TRBJ2-3, with 7 bases aligning to TRBD1. CDR1 is ENHRY and CDR2 is SYGVKD in the germline V gene. The CDR3 contains 16 residues. V trimming: 2 bases; J trimming: 5 bases; junction bases outside the gene matches: 10.

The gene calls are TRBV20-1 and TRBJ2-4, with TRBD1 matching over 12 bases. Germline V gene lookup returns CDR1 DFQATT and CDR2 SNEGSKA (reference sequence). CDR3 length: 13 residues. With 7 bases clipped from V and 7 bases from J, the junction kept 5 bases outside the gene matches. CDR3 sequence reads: CSVLGTGGNIQYF. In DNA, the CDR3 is TGCAGTGTACTGGGGACAGGGGGCAACATTCAGTACTTC.

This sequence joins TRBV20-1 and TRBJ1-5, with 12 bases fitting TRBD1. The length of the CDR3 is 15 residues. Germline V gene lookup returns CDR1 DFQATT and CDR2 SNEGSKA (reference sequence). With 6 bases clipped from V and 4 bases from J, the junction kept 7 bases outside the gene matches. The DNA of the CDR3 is TGCAGTGCCTACCGGGACAGGGGGCAAAATCAGCCCCAGCATTTT. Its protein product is CSAYRDRGQNQPQHF.

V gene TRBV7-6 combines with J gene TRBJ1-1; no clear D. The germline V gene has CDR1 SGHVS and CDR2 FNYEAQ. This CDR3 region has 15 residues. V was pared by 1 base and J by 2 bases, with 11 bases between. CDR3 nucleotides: TGTGCCAGCAGCTTAGGATTCGGGAGCAACACTGAAGCTTTCTTT. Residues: CASSLGFGSNTEAFF.

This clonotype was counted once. The CDR3 region has the DNA TGCAGTGGGAAAGGGGGGGGCAGGAATTCACCCCTCCACTTT. It translates to CSGKGGGRNSPLHF. The chain links TRBV20-1 to TRBJ1-6; weak D call: TRBD1 (6 bases). Germline lookup yields CDR1 DFQATT and CDR2 SNEGSKA (reference sequence). V shed 7 bases and J shed 7 bases, with 17 bases lying between them. This CDR3 is built from 14 residues.

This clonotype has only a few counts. CDR3 protein: CASSLVGGGNQPQHF. The CDR3 DNA is TGTGCCAGCAGCTTAGTAGGTGGGGGCAATCAGCCCCAGCATTTT. The V and J genes are TRBV19 and TRBJ1-5; D not resolved. The CDR3 consists of 15 residues. The ends were cut back, 9 bases at V and 2 bases at J, with 17 bases in the middle. Germline CDR1 and CDR2: LNHDA and SQIVND (reference sequence).

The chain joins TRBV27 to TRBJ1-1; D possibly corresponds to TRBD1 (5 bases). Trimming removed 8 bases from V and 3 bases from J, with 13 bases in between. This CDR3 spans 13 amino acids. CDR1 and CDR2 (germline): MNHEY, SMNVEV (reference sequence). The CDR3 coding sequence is TGTGCCAGCGAGGACATTGGGCACACTGAAGCTTTCTTT. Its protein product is CASEDIGHTEAFF.

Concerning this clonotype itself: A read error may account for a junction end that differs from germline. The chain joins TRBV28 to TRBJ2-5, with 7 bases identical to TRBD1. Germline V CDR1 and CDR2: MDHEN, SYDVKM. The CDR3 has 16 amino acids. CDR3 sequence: CASSLGTEFVQKTQYF. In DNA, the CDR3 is TGTGCCAGCAGCCTGGGGACAGAGTTTGTCCAAAAGACCCAGTACTTC.

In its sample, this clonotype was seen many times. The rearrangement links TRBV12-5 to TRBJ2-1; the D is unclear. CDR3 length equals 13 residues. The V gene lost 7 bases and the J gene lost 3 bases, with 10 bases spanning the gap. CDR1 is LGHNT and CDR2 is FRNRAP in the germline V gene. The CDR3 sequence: CASVSEVYNEQFF. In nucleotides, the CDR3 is TGTGCTAGTGTGTCCGAGGTCTACAATGAGCAGTTCTTC.

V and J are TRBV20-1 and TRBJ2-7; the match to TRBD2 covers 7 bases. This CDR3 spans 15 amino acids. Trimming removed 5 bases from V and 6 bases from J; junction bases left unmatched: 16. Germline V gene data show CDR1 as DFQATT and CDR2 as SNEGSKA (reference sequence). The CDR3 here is CSADNLLAGEGEQYF. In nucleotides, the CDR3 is TGCAGTGCTGACAACCTCCTGGCGGGAGAAGGCGAGCAGTACTTC.

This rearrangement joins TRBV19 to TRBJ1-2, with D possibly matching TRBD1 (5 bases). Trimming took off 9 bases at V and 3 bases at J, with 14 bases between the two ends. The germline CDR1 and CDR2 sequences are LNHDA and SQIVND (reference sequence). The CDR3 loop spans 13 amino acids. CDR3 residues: CASGGGSDYGYTF. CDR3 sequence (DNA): TGTGCCAGCGGCGGGGGGAGCGACTATGGCTACACCTTC.

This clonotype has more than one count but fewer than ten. CDR3 bases: TGTGCCAGCAGTCCATGGACAGGGTCGAACACCGGGGAGCTGTTTTTT. Translated, it gives CASSPWTGSNTGELFF. V and J are TRBV27 and TRBJ2-2; TRBD1 matches 8 bases. Germline CDR1 reads MNHEY; CDR2 reads SMNVEV (reference sequence). The CDR3 has 16 amino acids. J was trimmed by 0 bases and V by 5 bases; bases with no gene match: 5.

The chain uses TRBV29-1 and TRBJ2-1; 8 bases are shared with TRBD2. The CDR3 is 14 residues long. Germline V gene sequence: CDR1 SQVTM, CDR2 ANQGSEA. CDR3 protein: CTAPWDGRASEQFF. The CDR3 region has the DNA TGCACCGCCCCATGGGACGGGAGGGCCAGTGAGCAGTTCTTC.

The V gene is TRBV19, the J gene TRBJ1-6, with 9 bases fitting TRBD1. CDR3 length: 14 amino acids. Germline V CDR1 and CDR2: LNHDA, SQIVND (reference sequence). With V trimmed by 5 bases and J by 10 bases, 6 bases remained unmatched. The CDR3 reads CASSETGGISPLHF. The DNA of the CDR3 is TGTGCCAGTAGTGAGACAGGGGGAATCTCACCCCTCCACTTT.

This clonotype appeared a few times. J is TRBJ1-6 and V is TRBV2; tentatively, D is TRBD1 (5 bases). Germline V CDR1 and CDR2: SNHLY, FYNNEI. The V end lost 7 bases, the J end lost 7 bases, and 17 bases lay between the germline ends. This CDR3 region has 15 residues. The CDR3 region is CASTNGRGSNSPLHF. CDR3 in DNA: TGTGCCAGCACCAACGGGAGGGGTAGCAATTCACCCCTCCACTTT. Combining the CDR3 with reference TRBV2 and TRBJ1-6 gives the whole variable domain EPEVTQTPSHQVTQMGQEVILRCVPISNHLYFYWYRQILGQKVEFLVSFYNNEISEKSEIFDDQFSVERPDGSNFTLKIRSTKLEDSAMYFCASTNGRGSNSPLHFGNGTRLTVT.